The rows below give T cell receptor beta chains drawn from one sample of a study of cytomegalovirus exposure and HLA in healthy donors. TCRdb's copy holds only in-frame clones and misses some; the assay was immunoSEQ multiplex PCR. The sample yields 100,000 to 150,000 clones, roughly four fifths seen once. Material for sequencing was PBMCs. These receptors originate from a boy aged 10-17 years in good health and CMV-seronegative. Each CDR3 is given with its conserved first and last residue. Fields, in order: CDR3 DNA, CDR3 protein, J gene, V gene, D gene, clone size. The D gene is left open where the match is weak. The size field is filled for only some rows; it gives once, few, many or a size class.

CDR3nt: TGCGCCAGCAGCCAAGATTATCGGACTACCAGCTCCTACGAGCAGTACTTC
CDR3aa: CASSQDYRTTSSYEQYF
j_gene: TRBJ2-7
v_gene: TRBV4-3
d_gene: .
abundance: .

CDR3nt: TGTGCCAGCAGGGAGGACAGGGGGGATAGGGCTTTCTTT
CDR3aa: CASREDRGDRAFF
j_gene: TRBJ1-1
v_gene: TRBV2
d_gene: TRBD1
abundance: .

CDR3nt: TGTGCCAGTAGTGCGGAAGGACAGCCGAGCTCCTACAATGAGCAGTTCTTC
CDR3aa: CASSAEGQPSSYNEQFF
j_gene: TRBJ2-1
v_gene: TRBV19
d_gene: .
abundance: .

CDR3nt: TGCGCCAGCAGCCTCTCCAGGACCTACGAGCAGTACTTC
CDR3aa: CASSLSRTYEQYF
j_gene: TRBJ2-7
v_gene: TRBV4-1
d_gene: .
abundance: .

CDR3nt: TGTGCCAGCAGTTTTATTGTACCGGGAGGGGTCTACGAGCAGTACTTC
CDR3aa: CASSFIVPGGVYEQYF
j_gene: TRBJ2-7
v_gene: TRBV27
d_gene: TRBD2
abundance: .

CDR3nt: TGTGCCAGCAGTTCTGGGCTAGCGGGGCCTAATGAGCAGTTCTTC
CDR3aa: CASSSGLAGPNEQFF
j_gene: TRBJ2-1
v_gene: TRBV6-6
d_gene: TRBD2
abundance: .

CDR3nt: TGTGCCAGCAGCCATCAGGACAGGTATGGCTACACCTTC
CDR3aa: CASSHQDRYGYTF
j_gene: TRBJ1-2
v_gene: TRBV5-4
d_gene: TRBD1
abundance: .

CDR3nt: TGTGCCAGTAGAACCCGGTCCGCGTTTGGCACCGGGGAGCTGTTTTTT
CDR3aa: CASRTRSAFGTGELFF
j_gene: TRBJ2-2
v_gene: TRBV19
d_gene: .
abundance: .

CDR3nt: TGCGCCAGCAGCCCGGCGTGGGAGGGCTCTGAAGCTTTCTTT
CDR3aa: CASSPAWEGSEAFF
j_gene: TRBJ1-1
v_gene: TRBV5-1
d_gene: .
abundance: .

CDR3nt: TGTGCCAGCAGCGGAGGCGGAGGGAACTATGGCTACACCTTC
CDR3aa: CASSGGGGNYGYTF
j_gene: TRBJ1-2
v_gene: TRBV6-1
d_gene: .
abundance: .

CDR3nt: TGTGCCAGCAGCTTAGCAGGGGGAGAAGATACGCAGTATTTT
CDR3aa: CASSLAGGEDTQYF
j_gene: TRBJ2-3
v_gene: TRBV5-4
d_gene: TRBD1
abundance: few

CDR3nt: TGCAGCGTTGGGGAGGGGGGCGCGGGCAATCAGCCCCAGCATTTT
CDR3aa: CSVGEGGAGNQPQHF
j_gene: TRBJ1-5
v_gene: TRBV29-1
d_gene: .
abundance: .

CDR3nt: TGTGCCAGTAGTATTGGGAGAGACGGTGAGCAGTACTTC
CDR3aa: CASSIGRDGEQYF
j_gene: TRBJ2-7
v_gene: TRBV19
d_gene: .
abundance: .

CDR3nt: TGTGCCAGCAGCTTAGGTCCAGTTACCTACGAGCAGTACTTC
CDR3aa: CASSLGPVTYEQYF
j_gene: TRBJ2-7
v_gene: TRBV13
d_gene: .
abundance: .

CDR3nt: TGCGCCAGCAGTGAGTACAGTGGAAACACCATATATTTT
CDR3aa: CASSEYSGNTIYF
j_gene: TRBJ1-3
v_gene: TRBV10-2
d_gene: .
abundance: .

CDR3nt: TGTGCCACCAGCAGAGATTTGGCAGGGGGGACGCCCCAGCATTTT
CDR3aa: CATSRDLAGGTPQHF
j_gene: TRBJ1-5
v_gene: TRBV15
d_gene: TRBD1
abundance: .

CDR3nt: TGTGCCAGCAGCTGGACAGGGTGGACCCTTTCACCCCTCCACTTT
CDR3aa: CASSWTGWTLSPLHF
j_gene: TRBJ1-6
v_gene: TRBV5-4
d_gene: TRBD1
abundance: .

CDR3nt: TGTGCCAGCAGCCCTACTAGCGGGATGACATATCAAGAGACCCAGTACTTC
CDR3aa: CASSPTSGMTYQETQYF
j_gene: TRBJ2-5
v_gene: TRBV28
d_gene: TRBD2
abundance: .

CDR3nt: TGTGCCAGCAAAGCGGCCCGGCCCCTCCACTTT
CDR3aa: CASKAARPLHF
j_gene: TRBJ1-6
v_gene: TRBV27
d_gene: .
abundance: .

CDR3nt: TGTGCCTGCCGGACAGGGGGGAGTGAAAAACTGTTTTTT
CDR3aa: CACRTGGSEKLFF
j_gene: TRBJ1-4
v_gene: TRBV30
d_gene: TRBD1
abundance: few

CDR3nt: TGTGCCAGTAGTAGATCGGGACAGCGCGCAACTAATGAAAAACTGTTTTTT
CDR3aa: CASSRSGQRATNEKLFF
j_gene: TRBJ1-4
v_gene: TRBV19
d_gene: TRBD1
abundance: few

CDR3nt: TGTGCCAGCAGGGACAGTAACTGGGGCATTCAGTACTTC
CDR3aa: CASRDSNWGIQYF
j_gene: TRBJ2-4
v_gene: TRBV6-1
d_gene: .
abundance: .

CDR3nt: TGTGCCAGCGGACGACAGGGCCAAGACTATGGCTACACCTTC
CDR3aa: CASGRQGQDYGYTF
j_gene: TRBJ1-2
v_gene: TRBV2
d_gene: TRBD1
abundance: .

CDR3nt: TGTGCCAGCAGCCCGCAGGGGGGGACAGGGGCATTAGGGGAGCAGTTCTTC
CDR3aa: CASSPQGGTGALGEQFF
j_gene: TRBJ2-1
v_gene: TRBV7-8
d_gene: TRBD1
abundance: .

CDR3nt: TGTGCCAGTAGCGGGACAGTCCAAGAGACCCAGTACTTC
CDR3aa: CASSGTVQETQYF
j_gene: TRBJ2-5
v_gene: TRBV19
d_gene: TRBD1
abundance: .

CDR3nt: TGTGCCTGGAGCCCCAAGGGAGGAAGCACTGAAGCTTTCTTT
CDR3aa: CAWSPKGGSTEAFF
j_gene: TRBJ1-1
v_gene: TRBV30
d_gene: .
abundance: .

CDR3nt: TGTGCCAGCAGTGCCTCCCAGGGATATGGAAACACCATATATTTT
CDR3aa: CASSASQGYGNTIYF
j_gene: TRBJ1-3
v_gene: TRBV6-6
d_gene: .
abundance: once

CDR3nt: TGTGCCAGCAGTTCCCCTAGCGGGAGGACCTACGAGCAGTACTTC
CDR3aa: CASSSPSGRTYEQYF
j_gene: TRBJ2-7
v_gene: TRBV27
d_gene: TRBD2
abundance: .

CDR3nt: TGTGCCAGCAGTAGAGCCGGCGAGGCCGGGGAGCTGTTTTTT
CDR3aa: CASSRAGEAGELFF
j_gene: TRBJ2-2
v_gene: TRBV6-1
d_gene: .
abundance: .

CDR3nt: TGTGCCAGCAGAAACAGGGGGGGCCGAACAGAGACCCAGTACTTC
CDR3aa: CASRNRGGRTETQYF
j_gene: TRBJ2-5
v_gene: TRBV27
d_gene: .
abundance: .

CDR3nt: TGCAGCGTTGAAGAAGGCCAGGAAGGCAATGAGCAGTTCTTC
CDR3aa: CSVEEGQEGNEQFF
j_gene: TRBJ2-1
v_gene: TRBV29-1
d_gene: .
abundance: .

CDR3nt: TGTGCCAGCAGTCCTCTACCGGGACAGGGTCCTAGTAATGAGCAGTTCTTC
CDR3aa: CASSPLPGQGPSNEQFF
j_gene: TRBJ2-1
v_gene: TRBV27
d_gene: TRBD1
abundance: .

CDR3nt: TGTGCCTGGATGAGCGGTTATGAAAAACTGTTTTTT
CDR3aa: CAWMSGYEKLFF
j_gene: TRBJ1-4
v_gene: TRBV30
d_gene: .
abundance: .

CDR3nt: TGTGCCAGCAGCTTGACTAGCGGCACAGATACGCAGTATTTT
CDR3aa: CASSLTSGTDTQYF
j_gene: TRBJ2-3
v_gene: TRBV7-8
d_gene: TRBD2
abundance: .

CDR3nt: TGTGCCAGCAGCTTAGATTATACCGGGACAGAAGATACAGATACGCAGTATTTT
CDR3aa: CASSLDYTGTEDTDTQYF
j_gene: TRBJ2-3
v_gene: TRBV7-7
d_gene: TRBD1
abundance: .

CDR3nt: TGTGCCAGCAGTAACGGGGTGGGCTACAATGAGCAGTTCTTC
CDR3aa: CASSNGVGYNEQFF
j_gene: TRBJ2-1
v_gene: TRBV27
d_gene: .
abundance: .

CDR3nt: TGCGCCAGCAGCCAAGAGAGCGGGGGCACCTACGGGCAGTACTTC
CDR3aa: CASSQESGGTYGQYF
j_gene: TRBJ2-7
v_gene: TRBV4-1
d_gene: TRBD2
abundance: .

CDR3nt: TGTGCCAGCAGCAAAGGGGTAGCGGGGGACTCCTACGAGCAGTACTTC
CDR3aa: CASSKGVAGDSYEQYF
j_gene: TRBJ2-7
v_gene: TRBV21-1
d_gene: .
abundance: once

CDR3nt: TGTGCCAGCAGTTCCGTGGGACAGGGGACTATTAGTAGCAATCAGCCCCAGCATTTT
CDR3aa: CASSSVGQGTISSNQPQHF
j_gene: TRBJ1-5
v_gene: TRBV27
d_gene: TRBD1
abundance: .

CDR3nt: TGCGCCAGCAGCTTACGTGGACAGGGACCCTACGAGCAGTACTTC
CDR3aa: CASSLRGQGPYEQYF
j_gene: TRBJ2-7
v_gene: TRBV5-1
d_gene: TRBD1
abundance: .

CDR3nt: TGTGCCAGCAGTACAGGGTATATGGCCTACGAGCAGTACTTC
CDR3aa: CASSTGYMAYEQYF
j_gene: TRBJ2-7
v_gene: TRBV27
d_gene: .
abundance: .

CDR3nt: TGTGCCATCAGCCCCGGGACAGGAGGCTACACCTTC
CDR3aa: CAISPGTGGYTF
j_gene: TRBJ1-2
v_gene: TRBV10-3
d_gene: TRBD1
abundance: .

CDR3nt: TGTGCCTGGACCCCTCGGACACCATTAAAATATGGCTACACCTTC
CDR3aa: CAWTPRTPLKYGYTF
j_gene: TRBJ1-2
v_gene: TRBV30
d_gene: .
abundance: .

CDR3nt: TGTGCCAGCAGCTTAGCCGCGGGGGAGGCCACTGAAGCTTTCTTT
CDR3aa: CASSLAAGEATEAFF
j_gene: TRBJ1-1
v_gene: TRBV7-2
d_gene: .
abundance: .

CDR3nt: TGTGCCAGCAGCGTAGTGGCAGTCAACACCGGGGAGCTGTTTTTT
CDR3aa: CASSVVAVNTGELFF
j_gene: TRBJ2-2
v_gene: TRBV9
d_gene: .
abundance: .

CDR3nt: TGTGCCAGCAGCCCTCTAGCGGGAGAAAAGTACGAGCAGTACTTC
CDR3aa: CASSPLAGEKYEQYF
j_gene: TRBJ2-7
v_gene: TRBV4-2
d_gene: TRBD2
abundance: .

CDR3nt: TGTGCCAGCAGCCAAGATCCAGCGGGAGGTACGGGTGAGCAGTACTTC
CDR3aa: CASSQDPAGGTGEQYF
j_gene: TRBJ2-7
v_gene: TRBV4-2
d_gene: TRBD2
abundance: .

CDR3nt: TGTGCCAGCAGTTTATCGACTAGGCTAGCGGGAGCGGGGACCTACGAGCAGTACTTC
CDR3aa: CASSLSTRLAGAGTYEQYF
j_gene: TRBJ2-7
v_gene: TRBV27
d_gene: TRBD2
abundance: .

CDR3nt: TGTGCCAGCAGCGAATATGGACAGGTCACATACGAGCAGTACTTC
CDR3aa: CASSEYGQVTYEQYF
j_gene: TRBJ2-7
v_gene: TRBV6-1
d_gene: TRBD1
abundance: .

CDR3nt: TGTGCCAGCAGTGTCGGGACAGCCTACGAGCAGTACTTC
CDR3aa: CASSVGTAYEQYF
j_gene: TRBJ2-7
v_gene: TRBV6-5
d_gene: TRBD1
abundance: .

CDR3nt: TGTGCCAGCAGCCTGAGTGGGACAGGGCTCTACGAGCAGTACTTC
CDR3aa: CASSLSGTGLYEQYF
j_gene: TRBJ2-7
v_gene: TRBV14
d_gene: TRBD1
abundance: .

CDR3nt: TGTGCCACGACAGGAGCGGAAGAGACCCAGTACTTC
CDR3aa: CATTGAEETQYF
j_gene: TRBJ2-5
v_gene: TRBV6-5
d_gene: .
abundance: .

CDR3nt: TGCAGCGCCACAACCAGCACTGAAGCTTTCTTT
CDR3aa: CSATTSTEAFF
j_gene: TRBJ1-1
v_gene: TRBV29-1
d_gene: .
abundance: few

CDR3nt: TGTGCCTGGAGTGTTTCTACAGGGACTAGCAATCAGCCCCAGCATTTT
CDR3aa: CAWSVSTGTSNQPQHF
j_gene: TRBJ1-5
v_gene: TRBV30
d_gene: .
abundance: .